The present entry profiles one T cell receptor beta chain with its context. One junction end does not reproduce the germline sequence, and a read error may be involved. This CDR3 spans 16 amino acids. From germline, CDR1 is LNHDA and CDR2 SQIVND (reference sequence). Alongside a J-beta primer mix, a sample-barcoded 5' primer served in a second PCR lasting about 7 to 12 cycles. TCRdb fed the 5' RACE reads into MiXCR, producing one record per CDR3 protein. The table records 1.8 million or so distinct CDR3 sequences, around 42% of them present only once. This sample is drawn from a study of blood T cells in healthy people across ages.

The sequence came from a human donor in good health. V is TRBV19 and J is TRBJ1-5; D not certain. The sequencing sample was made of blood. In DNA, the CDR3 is TGTGCCAGTAGTGTCCTGATCTCATACAGCAATCGGCCCCAGCATTTT. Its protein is CASSVLISYSNRPQHF.